The 26 T cell receptor beta chains presented below share a single source sample, sequenced in a study of identical twins. Each CDR3 protein is one row after TCRdb ran MiXCR on the 5' RACE reads. In the table there are some 250,000 distinct CDR3 sequences, about 13% of which are singletons. The same specimen was also included in a second study, on yellow fever vaccine responses in identical twins.

The sample comprised memory (CD45RO+) T cells sorted from blood. These receptors came from a woman younger than 30 in good health.

This clonotype was counted a few times. The chain employs TRBV15 and TRBJ2-1; D may be TRBD1 (5 bases). V dropped 5 bases and J dropped 10 bases, with 15 bases sitting between them. Germline V lookup: CDR1 LNHNV, CDR2 YYDKDF (reference sequence). The CDR3 length is 13 residues. The chain's CDR3 is CATSQKIDSEQFF. The CDR3 region has the DNA TGTGCCACCAGCCAGAAAATCGACAGCGAGCAGTTCTTC.

This rearrangement joins TRBV11-2 to TRBJ1-5; 7 nucleotides align to TRBD1. Germline CDR1 is SGHAT and CDR2 is FQNNGV. This CDR3 has 14 amino acids. V was clipped by 1 base and J by 7 bases; unmatched bases: 4. CDR3 DNA sequence: TGTGCCAGCAGCTTAGCAGGGGGGAAGCAGCCCCAGCATTTT. Protein: CASSLAGGKQPQHF.

The chain uses TRBV30 and TRBJ2-1, with D uncertain. CDR3 size: 11 residues. Germline V gene lookup returns CDR1 GTSNPN and CDR2 SVGIG (reference sequence). V was pared by 3 bases and J by 3 bases, with 3 bases between. The CDR3 is CAWRHYNEQFF. CDR3 coding DNA: TGTGCCTGGAGACACTACAATGAGCAGTTCTTC.

The chain joins TRBV19 to TRBJ2-1; D is perhaps TRBD1 or TRBD2 (5 bases each). This CDR3 is 13 amino acids long. V dropped 3 bases and J dropped 10 bases, with 13 bases sitting between them. Germline-derived CDR1 and CDR2 are LNHDA and SQIVND (reference sequence). The CDR3 bases are TGTGCCAGTAGTATGGGGGTCCTAGGGGAGCAGTTCTTC. Amino acids: CASSMGVLGEQFF. Supplemented by reference TRBV19 and TRBJ2-1, the full variable domain reads DGGITQSPKYLFRKEGQNVTLSCEQNLNHDAMYWYRQDPGQGLRLIYYSQIVNDFQKGDIAEGYSVSREKKESFPLTVTSAQKNPTAFYLCASSMGVLGEQFFGPGTRLTVL.

This chain connects TRBV20-1 to TRBJ2-7; D gene uncertain. V lost 1 base, J lost 4 bases, and 8 bases lay in between. Germline V gives CDR1 DFQATT, CDR2 SNEGSKA (reference sequence). The CDR3 consists of 12 residues. The CDR3 sequence is CSARGIGYEQYF. DNA for the CDR3: TGCAGTGCTAGAGGCATAGGGTACGAGCAGTACTTC.

The chain couples TRBV20-1 to TRBJ2-7; possibly TRBD1 for D (6 bases). Germline CDR1 DFQATT, CDR2 SNEGSKA (reference sequence). The CDR3 is 11 residues long. V was trimmed by 5 bases and J by 4 bases, leaving 9 bases between them. CDR3 sequence reads: CSAAGVYEQYF. CDR3 sequence (DNA): TGCAGTGCTGCAGGGGTTTACGAGCAGTACTTC.

V and J are TRBV20-1 and TRBJ2-7; D possibly corresponds to TRBD1 (6 bases). Between the trimmed V and J ends, which lost 2 bases and 0 bases, there was a span of 11 bases. The CDR3 consists of 14 residues. Looked up from germline, CDR1 is DFQATT and CDR2 is SNEGSKA (reference sequence). For the CDR3, the DNA is TGCAGTGCTAGATTGGGGGCTTTCTCCTACGAGCAGTACTTC. It translates to CSARLGAFSYEQYF.

In its sample, this clonotype was seen a few times. The chain is built from TRBV12-3 or TRBV12-4 and TRBJ1-5; no clear D. Deletions cut 6 bases from V and 2 bases from J, with 8 bases between. This CDR3 is 13 amino acids long. The CDR3 here is CASRVLGNQPQHF. Here the CDR3 DNA reads TGTGCCAGCAGGGTCTTGGGCAATCAGCCCCAGCATTTT.

This clonotype has a handful of counts. This rearrangement joins TRBV5-1 to TRBJ2-7, with D possibly TRBD2 on 5 matching bases. This CDR3 is built from 13 residues. V was pared by 0 bases and J by 6 bases, with 10 bases between. The germline CDR1 and CDR2 sequences are SGHRS and YFSETQ. The CDR3 sequence: CASSLGPTSEQYF. The CDR3 nucleotides read TGCGCCAGCAGCTTGGGCCCTACTAGCGAGCAGTACTTC.

In its sample, this clonotype was seen many times. CDR3: CASSEYSSTDTQYF. In DNA, the CDR3 is TGTGCCAGCAGTGAGTACAGTTCGACAGATACGCAGTATTTT. The J gene is TRBJ2-3, the V gene TRBV6-4; D is unclear. The germline V gene has CDR1 MRHNA and CDR2 SNTAGT. The CDR3 runs 14 residues. Between the trimmed V and J ends, which lost 3 bases and 3 bases, there was a span of 10 bases.

The J gene is TRBJ2-7, the V gene TRBV27; TRBD1 might be the D (6 bases). With 6 bases removed from V and 3 bases from J, the gap between germline ends came to 15 bases. The germline CDR1 and CDR2 sequences are MNHEY and SMNVEV (reference sequence). The CDR3 sequence is 14 residues long. Here the CDR3 reads CASRPWDTLYEQYF. The CDR3 DNA sequence: TGTGCCAGCAGACCTTGGGACACCCTCTACGAGCAGTACTTC.

Concerning this clonotype itself: Given a much more abundant clone one base away, this may be a read error. Since no conserved phenylalanine or tryptophan closes the CDR3, a read error is the likely cause. The rearrangement links TRBV5-1 to TRBJ2-3, with D tentatively TRBD1 (5 bases). The CDR3 is 16 residues long. The germline V gene encodes CDR1 SGHRS and CDR2 YFSETQ. With 4 bases removed from V and 2 bases from J, the gap between germline ends came to 17 bases. Here the CDR3 reads CASSQKQGSFTDTQYY. The CDR3 nucleotides are TGCGCCAGCAGCCAAAAGCAGGGAAGCTTCACAGATACGCAGTATTAT.

This clonotype has a count of ten or more. The V gene is TRBV5-6, the J gene TRBJ1-2; 10 bases match TRBD1. V lost 4 bases and J lost 5; bases outside the gene matches: 8. The CDR3 consists of 15 residues. Germline CDR1 reads SGHDT; CDR2 reads YYEEEE. The CDR3 protein is CASSLDRGRGYGYTF. The CDR3 DNA reads TGTGCCAGCAGCCTCGACAGGGGGCGGGGGTATGGCTACACCTTC.

The chain has TRBV30 and TRBJ1-2; 7 nucleotides line up with TRBD1. The V and J ends lost 0 bases and 6 bases, in that order; junction bases with no gene match: 4. Germline-derived CDR1 and CDR2 are GTSNPN and SVGIG (reference sequence). The CDR3 length is 13 residues. In DNA, the CDR3 is TGTGCCTGGAGTGTAGGCCAGGGGGATGGCTACACCTTC. Translating it yields CAWSVGQGDGYTF.

The chain combines TRBV14 with TRBJ2-7; D gene ambiguous. Between the trimmed V and J ends, which lost 0 bases and 5 bases, there was a span of 11 bases. The CDR3 spans 14 residues. Looked up from germline, CDR1 is SGHDN and CDR2 is FVKESK. CDR3 nucleotide sequence: TGTGCCAGCAGCCAAGATTTGGCGGTCCACGAGCAGTACTTC. It specifies CASSQDLAVHEQYF.

This clonotype has ten or more counts. The chain recombines TRBV18 with TRBJ2-1; 9 nucleotides agree with TRBD2. V lost 3 bases, J lost 4 bases, and 13 bases stayed unmatched. This CDR3 has 18 residues. Germline CDR1 and CDR2: KGHSH and LQKENI. CDR3 nucleotides: TGTGCCAGCTCACCGGGCCGGGTGCGACTAGCGGAGTACAATGAGCAGTTCTTC. This encodes CASSPGRVRLAEYNEQFF.

This clonotype was detected many times. The genes are TRBV13 and TRBJ1-5, with a weak D call TRBD1 (6 bases). The length of the CDR3 is 14 residues. CDR1 PRHDT and CDR2 FYEKMQ come from the germline V gene (reference sequence). Between the trimmed V and J ends, which lost 5 bases and 2 bases, there was a span of 10 bases. Here the CDR3 reads CASSHRDGNQPQHF. The CDR3 nucleotides are TGTGCCAGCAGCCACAGGGATGGCAATCAGCCCCAGCATTTT.

This clonotype appeared many times. V usage is TRBV5-1 and J usage is TRBJ1-5; D is ambiguous. The CDR3 has 13 amino acids. Germline lookup yields CDR1 SGHRS and CDR2 YFSETQ. V was cut by 7 bases and J by 0 bases, with 8 bases left in between. The CDR3: CASAIDSNQPQHF. The CDR3 DNA sequence: TGCGCCAGCGCAATCGATAGCAATCAGCCCCAGCATTTT.

The CDR3 spells CASSLGITGTYNEQFF. The DNA for the CDR3 is TGCGCCAGCAGCTTGGGTATTACAGGAACCTACAATGAGCAGTTCTTC. The rearrangement links TRBV5-1 to TRBJ2-1; TRBD1 is a possible D gene (5 bases). Per the germline V gene, CDR1 is SGHRS and CDR2 is YFSETQ. Trimming cost V 0 bases and J 2 bases, with 12 bases left between them. This CDR3 spans 16 amino acids.

This clonotype occurred a few times. Here the CDR3 reads CASSLSPTGKFGETQYF. DNA of the CDR3: TGTGCCAGCAGCTTATCGCCGACAGGGAAATTCGGAGAGACCCAGTACTTC. The V gene is TRBV7-8, the J gene TRBJ2-5; 7 bases map to TRBD1. With 2 bases clipped from V and 4 bases from J, the junction kept 13 bases outside the gene matches. The CDR3 runs 17 residues. In germline, CDR1 is SGHVS, CDR2 FQNEAQ.

This clonotype showed up just a few times. This chain joins TRBV10-3 and TRBJ1-2; 10 positions agree with TRBD1. V was pared by 7 bases and J by 5 bases, with 10 bases of the junction left unmatched. The CDR3 sequence is 15 residues long. Looked up from germline, CDR1 is ENHRY and CDR2 is SYGVKD. CDR3 DNA sequence: TGTGCCATCACTCCCCGACAGGGGGCAGGATATGGCTACACCTTC. Translation: CAITPRQGAGYGYTF.

The chain carries TRBV2 and TRBJ2-7; 12 bases match TRBD2. The V segment lost 1 base and the J segment 5 bases; nucleotides outside the gene matches: 3. Germline V gene sequence: CDR1 SNHLY, CDR2 FYNNEI. The CDR3 consists of 15 residues. CDR3 in amino acids: CASSEVGLAGDEQYF. DNA for the CDR3: TGTGCCAGCAGTGAAGTGGGACTAGCGGGTGACGAGCAGTACTTC.

Many counts were recorded for this clonotype. The rearrangement uses TRBV4-1 and TRBJ2-4; 9 bases align to TRBD2. V shed 0 bases and J 5 bases; nucleotides not matched to a gene: 5. The CDR3 extends over 16 amino acids. The germline CDR1 and CDR2 sequences are MGHRA and YSYEKL. The CDR3 DNA reads TGCGCCAGCAGCCAAGAAGGCGGGGGGGTCCAAAACATTCAGTACTTC. Amino acids: CASSQEGGGVQNIQYF.

This clonotype has at least ten counts. The rearrangement uses TRBV28 and TRBJ2-2, with no clear D. CDR3 length: 13 residues. Germline-derived CDR1 and CDR2 are MDHEN and SYDVKM. V gave up 5 bases and J gave up 3 bases, with 7 bases separating them. CDR3 bases: TGTGCCAGCAGTCCGGTCCACACCGGGGAGCTGTTTTTT. Translated, it gives CASSPVHTGELFF.

J is TRBJ1-4 and V is TRBV3-1; the D gene is possibly TRBD1 (5 bases). The CDR3 sequence is 15 residues long. Germline CDR1 and CDR2: LGHDT and YNNKEL (reference sequence). V was clipped by 5 bases and J by 4 bases, with 14 bases between them. As DNA, the CDR3 is TGTGCCAGCAGCACCCAGACAGCATATAATGAAAAACTGTTTTTT. Encoded protein: CASSTQTAYNEKLFF.

V gene TRBV5-6 combines with J gene TRBJ2-3, with 9 bases identical to TRBD1. With 5 bases clipped from V and 1 base from J, the junction kept 5 bases outside the gene matches. The CDR3 covers 15 residues. Per the germline V gene, CDR1 is SGHDT and CDR2 is YYEEEE. DNA of the CDR3: TGTGCCAGCAGTTATGACAGGGGGGGCACAGATACGCAGTATTTT. Its protein product is CASSYDRGGTDTQYF.